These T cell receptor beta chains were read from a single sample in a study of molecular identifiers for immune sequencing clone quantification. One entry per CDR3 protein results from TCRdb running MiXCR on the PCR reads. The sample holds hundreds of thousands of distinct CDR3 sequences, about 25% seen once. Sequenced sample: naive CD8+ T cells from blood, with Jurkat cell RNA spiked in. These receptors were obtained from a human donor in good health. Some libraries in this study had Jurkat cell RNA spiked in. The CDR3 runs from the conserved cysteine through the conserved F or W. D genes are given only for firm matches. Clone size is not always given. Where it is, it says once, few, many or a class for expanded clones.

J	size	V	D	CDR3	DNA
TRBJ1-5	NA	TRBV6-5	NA	CTSSYSTGDQPQHF	TGTACCAGCAGTTACAGTACTGGGGATCAGCCCCAGCATTTT
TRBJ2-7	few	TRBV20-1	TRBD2	CSAPNRDYLSYEQYF	TGCAGTGCTCCTAACCGGGACTACCTCTCCTACGAGCAGTACTTC
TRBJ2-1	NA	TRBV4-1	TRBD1	CASSQEGQGTTEQFF	TGCGCCAGCAGCCAAGAGGGACAGGGAACTACTGAGCAGTTCTTC
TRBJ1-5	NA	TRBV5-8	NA	CASIKWTDTYSNQPQHF	TGTGCCAGCATCAAATGGACAGACACTTATAGCAATCAGCCCCAGCATTTT
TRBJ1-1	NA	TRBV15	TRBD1	CATSLTGLNTEAFF	TGTGCCACCAGCTTGACAGGGCTGAACACTGAAGCTTTCTTT
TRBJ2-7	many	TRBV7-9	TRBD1	CASSQGDYEQYF	TGTGCCAGCAGCCAGGGGGACTACGAGCAGTACTTC
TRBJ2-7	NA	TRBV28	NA	CARSPPAILPYAQYF	TGTGCCCGCAGTCCGCCAGCTATTTTACCCTACGCGCAGTACTTC
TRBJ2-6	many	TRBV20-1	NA	CRADSDRSSGANVLTF	TGCAGGGCCGACAGCGATCGAAGCTCTGGGGCCAACGTCCTGACTTTC
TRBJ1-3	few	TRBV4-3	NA	CASSQDWSSAGTTIYF	TGCGCCAGCAGCCAAGACTGGAGTTCCGCTGGAACCACCATATATTTT
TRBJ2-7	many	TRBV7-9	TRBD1	CASSMGTGAYEQYF	TGTGCCAGCAGTATGGGGACAGGGGCCTACGAGCAGTACTTC
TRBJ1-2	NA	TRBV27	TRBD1	CASRRTGQSYGYTF	TGTGCCAGCAGGAGGACAGGGCAATCCTATGGCTACACCTTC
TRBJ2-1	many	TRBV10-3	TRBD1	CAISEPGQLYNEQFF	TGTGCCATCAGCGAACCGGGACAGCTCTACAATGAGCAGTTCTTC
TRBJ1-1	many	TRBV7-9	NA	CASSEGIGTEAFF	TGTGCCAGCAGCGAGGGCATCGGCACTGAAGCTTTCTTT
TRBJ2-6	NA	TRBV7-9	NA	CASSLVGNSGANVLTF	TGTGCCAGCAGCTTAGTCGGAAACTCTGGGGCCAACGTCCTGACTTTC
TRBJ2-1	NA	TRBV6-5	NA	CASSFEGGQYEQFF	TGTGCCAGCAGTTTCGAGGGGGGGCAGTACGAGCAGTTCTTC